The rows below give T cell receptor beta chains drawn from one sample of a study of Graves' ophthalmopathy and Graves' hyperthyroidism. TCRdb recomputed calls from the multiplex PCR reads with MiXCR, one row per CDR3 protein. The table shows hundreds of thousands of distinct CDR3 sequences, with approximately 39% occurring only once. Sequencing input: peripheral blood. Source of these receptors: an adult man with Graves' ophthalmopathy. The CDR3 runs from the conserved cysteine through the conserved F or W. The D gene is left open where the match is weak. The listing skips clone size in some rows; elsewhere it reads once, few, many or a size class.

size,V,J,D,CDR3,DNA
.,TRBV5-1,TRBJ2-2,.,CASSPRGQRLNTGELFF,TGCGCCAGCTCGCCTCGAGGACAGCGACTAAACACCGGGGAGCTGTTTTTT
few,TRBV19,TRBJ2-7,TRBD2,CASSMSSGLSYEQYF,TGTGCCAGTAGTATGTCTAGCGGTCTCTCCTACGAGCAGTACTTC
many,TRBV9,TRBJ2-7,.,CASSAEPAYEQYF,TGTGCCAGCAGCGCGGAGCCGGCCTACGAGCAGTACTTC
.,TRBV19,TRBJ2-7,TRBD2,CASSKGLAGGPSYEQYF,TGTGCCAGTAGTAAGGGACTAGCGGGAGGGCCTTCCTACGAGCAGTACTTC
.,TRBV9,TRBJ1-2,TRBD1,CASSVEWTGAGYTF,TGTGCCAGCAGCGTTGAATGGACAGGGGCTGGCTACACCTTC
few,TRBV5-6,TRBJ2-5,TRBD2,CASSFRGGQETQYF,TGTGCCAGCAGCTTCCGCGGGGGCCAAGAGACCCAGTACTTC
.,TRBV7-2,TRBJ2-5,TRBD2,CASSQETSGGASETQYF,TGTGCCAGCAGCCAGGAAACTAGCGGGGGGGCCTCAGAGACCCAGTACTTC
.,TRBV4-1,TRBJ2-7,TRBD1,CASSMPGQGIYEQYF,TGCGCCAGCAGCATGCCGGGACAGGGGATCTACGAGCAGTACTTC
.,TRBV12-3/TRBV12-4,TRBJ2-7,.,CASSRANAFSYEQYF,TGTGCCAGCAGCAGGGCCAACGCATTCTCCTACGAGCAGTACTTC
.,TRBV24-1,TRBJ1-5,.,CATSDQANSNQPQHF,TGTGCCACCAGTGACCAGGCCAATAGCAATCAGCCCCAGCATTTT
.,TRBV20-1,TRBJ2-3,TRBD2,CSARDGTSGTDTQYF,TGCAGTGCTAGAGATGGGACTAGCGGCACAGATACGCAGTATTTT
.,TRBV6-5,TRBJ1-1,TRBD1,CASSSTPGGTEAFF,TGTGCCAGCAGCTCAACCCCAGGGGGCACTGAAGCTTTCTTT
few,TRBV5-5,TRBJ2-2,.,CASSLSPGTNTGELFF,TGTGCCAGCAGCTTGTCCCCAGGGACGAACACCGGGGAGCTGTTTTTT
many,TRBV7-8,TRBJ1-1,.,CASSLVRLNTEAFF,TGTGCCAGCAGCTTAGTAAGGTTGAACACTGAAGCTTTCTTT
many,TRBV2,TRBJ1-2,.,CASEIPPHGYTF,TGTGCCAGCGAAATACCCCCTCATGGCTACACCTTC
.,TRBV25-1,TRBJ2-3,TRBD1,CASSQESQGALDTQYF,TGTGCCAGCAGCCAAGAATCGCAGGGGGCATTAGATACGCAGTATTTT
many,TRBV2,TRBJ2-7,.,CASSDGTSRIEQYF,TGTGCCAGCAGTGACGGGACAAGTCGGATTGAGCAGTACTTC
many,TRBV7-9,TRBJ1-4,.,CASSLTETNEKLFF,TGTGCCAGCAGCTTGACGGAAACTAATGAAAAACTGTTTTTT
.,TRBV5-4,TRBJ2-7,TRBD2,CAPFGLAGRSYEQYF,TGTGCCCCTTTTGGGCTAGCGGGTCGCTCCTACGAGCAGTACTTC
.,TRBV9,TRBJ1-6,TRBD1,CASSHGPGQGLSPLHF,TGTGCCAGCAGCCATGGTCCGGGACAGGGACTTTCACCCCTCCACTTT